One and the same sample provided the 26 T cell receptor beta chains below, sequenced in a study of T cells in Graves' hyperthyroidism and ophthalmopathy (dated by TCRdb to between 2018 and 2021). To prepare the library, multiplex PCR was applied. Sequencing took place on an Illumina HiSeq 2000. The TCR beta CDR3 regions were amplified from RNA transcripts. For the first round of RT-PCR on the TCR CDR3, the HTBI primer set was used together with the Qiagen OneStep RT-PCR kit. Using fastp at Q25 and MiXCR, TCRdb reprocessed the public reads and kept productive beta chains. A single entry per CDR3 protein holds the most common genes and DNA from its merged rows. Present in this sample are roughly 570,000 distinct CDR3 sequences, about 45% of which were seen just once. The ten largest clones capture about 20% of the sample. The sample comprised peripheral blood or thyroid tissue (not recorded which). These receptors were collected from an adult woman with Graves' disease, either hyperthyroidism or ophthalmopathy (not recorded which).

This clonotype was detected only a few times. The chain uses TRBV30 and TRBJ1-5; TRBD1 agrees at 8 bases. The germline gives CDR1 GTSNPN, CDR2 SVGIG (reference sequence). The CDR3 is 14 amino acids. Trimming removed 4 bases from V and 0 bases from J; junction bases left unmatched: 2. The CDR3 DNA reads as TGTGCCTGGACGACAGGGGATAGCAATCAGCCCCAGCATTTT. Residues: CAWTTGDSNQPQHF. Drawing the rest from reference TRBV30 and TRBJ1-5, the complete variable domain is SQTIHQWPATLVQPVGSPLSLECTVEGTSNPNLYWYRQAAGRGLQLLFYSVGIGQISSEVPQNLSASRPQDRQFILSSKKLLLSDSGFYLCAWTTGDSNQPQHFGDGTRLSIL.

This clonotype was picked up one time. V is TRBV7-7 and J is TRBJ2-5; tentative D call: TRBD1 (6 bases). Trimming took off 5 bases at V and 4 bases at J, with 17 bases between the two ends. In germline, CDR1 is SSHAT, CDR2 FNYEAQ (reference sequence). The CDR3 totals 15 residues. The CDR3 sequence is CASSQGRVWGETQYF. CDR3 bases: TGTGCCAGCAGCCAGGGGCGGGTTTGGGGAGAGACCCAGTACTTC.

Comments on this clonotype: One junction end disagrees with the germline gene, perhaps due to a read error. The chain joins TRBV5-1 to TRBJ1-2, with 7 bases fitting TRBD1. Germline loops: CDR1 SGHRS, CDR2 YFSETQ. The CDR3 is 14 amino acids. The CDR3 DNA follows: TGTGCCAGCAGCGGCTGGACAGGAAACTATGGCTACACCTTC. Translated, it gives CASSGWTGNYGYTF.

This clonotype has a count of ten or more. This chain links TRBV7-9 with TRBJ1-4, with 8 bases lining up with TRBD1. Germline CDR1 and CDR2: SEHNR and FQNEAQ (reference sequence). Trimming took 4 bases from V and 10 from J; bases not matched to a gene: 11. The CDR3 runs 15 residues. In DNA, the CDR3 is TGTGCCAGCAGCTCCAGAGGGGCAGGGGGCGGAAAACTGTTTTTT. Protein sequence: CASSSRGAGGGKLFF. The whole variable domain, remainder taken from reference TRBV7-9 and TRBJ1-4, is DTGVSQNPRHKITKRGQNVTFRCDPISEHNRLYWYRQTLGQGPEFLTYFQNEAQLEKSRLLSDRFSAERPKGSFSTLEIQRTEQGDSAMYLCASSSRGAGGGKLFFGSGTQLSVL.

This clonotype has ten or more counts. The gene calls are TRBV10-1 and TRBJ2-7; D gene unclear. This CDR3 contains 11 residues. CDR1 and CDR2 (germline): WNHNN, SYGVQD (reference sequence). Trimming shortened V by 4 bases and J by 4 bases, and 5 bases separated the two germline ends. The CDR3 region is CASSGEYEQYF. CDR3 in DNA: TGCGCCAGCAGTGGGGAATACGAGCAGTACTTC.

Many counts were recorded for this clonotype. In DNA, the CDR3 is TGTGCCAGCAGCAGTGCCGGGACAGGGCCCTACGAGCAGTACTTC. Protein: CASSSAGTGPYEQYF. The chain joins TRBV28 to TRBJ2-7; 9 bases are shared with TRBD1. This CDR3 is built from 15 residues. V lost 6 bases, J lost 2 bases, and 8 bases stayed unmatched. Germline CDR1 MDHEN, CDR2 SYDVKM.

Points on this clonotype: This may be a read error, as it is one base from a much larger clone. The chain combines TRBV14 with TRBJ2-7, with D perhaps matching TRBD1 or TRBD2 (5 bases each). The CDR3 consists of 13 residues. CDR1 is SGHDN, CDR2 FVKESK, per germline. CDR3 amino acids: CASSQEPGREQCF. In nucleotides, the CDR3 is TGTGCCAGCAGCCAAGAGCCAGGGAGAGAGCAGTGCTTC.

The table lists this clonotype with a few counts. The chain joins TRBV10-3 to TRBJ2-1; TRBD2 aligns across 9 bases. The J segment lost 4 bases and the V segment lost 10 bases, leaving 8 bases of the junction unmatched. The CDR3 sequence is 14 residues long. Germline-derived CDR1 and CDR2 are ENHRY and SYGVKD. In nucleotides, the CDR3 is TGTGCCACTGACCCGGGACTAGCTTACAATGAGCAGTTCTTC. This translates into CATDPGLAYNEQFF.

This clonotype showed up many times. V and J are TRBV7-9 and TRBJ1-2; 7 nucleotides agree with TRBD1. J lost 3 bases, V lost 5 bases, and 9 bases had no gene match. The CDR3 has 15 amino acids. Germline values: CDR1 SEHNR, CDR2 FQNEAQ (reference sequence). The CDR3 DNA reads TGTGCCAGCAGCAATACCGGGACAGCCTACTATGGCTACACCTTC. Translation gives CASSNTGTAYYGYTF.

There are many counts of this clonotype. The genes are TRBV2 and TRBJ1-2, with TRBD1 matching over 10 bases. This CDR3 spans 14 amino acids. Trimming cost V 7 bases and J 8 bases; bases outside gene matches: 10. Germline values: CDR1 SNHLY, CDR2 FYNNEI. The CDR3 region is CASTERTGGNGYTF. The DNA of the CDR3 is TGTGCCAGCACCGAAAGGACAGGGGGAAACGGCTACACCTTC.

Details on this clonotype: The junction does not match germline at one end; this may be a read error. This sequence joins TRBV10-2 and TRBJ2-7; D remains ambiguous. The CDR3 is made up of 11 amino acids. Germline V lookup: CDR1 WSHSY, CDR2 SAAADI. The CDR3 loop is CASSGAIEKYF. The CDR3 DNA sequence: TGCGCCAGCAGCGGCGCCATCGAGAAGTACTTC.

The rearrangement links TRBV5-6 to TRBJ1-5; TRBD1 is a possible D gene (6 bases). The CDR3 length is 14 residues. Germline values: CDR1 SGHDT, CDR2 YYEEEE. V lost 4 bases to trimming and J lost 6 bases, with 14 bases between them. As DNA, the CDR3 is TGTGCCAGCAGCATAAACCAGGGGATTCAGCCCCAGCATTTT. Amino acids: CASSINQGIQPQHF.

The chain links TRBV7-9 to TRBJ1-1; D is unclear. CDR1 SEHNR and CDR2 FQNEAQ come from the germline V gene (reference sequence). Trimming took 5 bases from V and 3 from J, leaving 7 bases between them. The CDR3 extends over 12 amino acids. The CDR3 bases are TGTGCCAGCAGCCCCTCGGACACTGAAGCTTTCTTT. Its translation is CASSPSDTEAFF.

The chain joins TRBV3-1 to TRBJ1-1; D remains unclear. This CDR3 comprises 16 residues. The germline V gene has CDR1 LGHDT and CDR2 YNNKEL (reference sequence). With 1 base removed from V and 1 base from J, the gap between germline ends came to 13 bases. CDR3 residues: CASSQVAGEGNTEAFF. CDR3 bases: TGTGCCAGCAGCCAAGTAGCGGGAGAGGGGAACACTGAAGCTTTCTTT.

The CDR3 bases are TGTGCCACCAGCAGAGGCTTCGGGGTGGCACCCCTCCACTTT. This encodes CATSRGFGVAPLHF. The chain employs TRBV15 and TRBJ1-6; D is unresolved. Trimming cost V 1 base and J 11 bases, with 12 bases left between them. Germline V gene lookup returns CDR1 LNHNV and CDR2 YYDKDF (reference sequence). CDR3 length: 14 amino acids.

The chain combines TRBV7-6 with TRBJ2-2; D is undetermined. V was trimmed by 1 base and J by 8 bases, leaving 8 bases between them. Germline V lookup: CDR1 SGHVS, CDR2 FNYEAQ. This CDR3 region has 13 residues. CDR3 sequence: CASSLGASGELFF. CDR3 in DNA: TGTGCCAGCAGCTTAGGGGCCTCGGGGGAGCTGTTTTTT.

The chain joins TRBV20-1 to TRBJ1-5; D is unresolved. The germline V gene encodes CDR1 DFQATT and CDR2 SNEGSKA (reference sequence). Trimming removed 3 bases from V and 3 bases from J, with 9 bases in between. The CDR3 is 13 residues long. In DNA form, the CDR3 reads TGCAGTGCTAGCCATAAGATCAATCAGCCCCAGCATTTT. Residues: CSASHKINQPQHF.

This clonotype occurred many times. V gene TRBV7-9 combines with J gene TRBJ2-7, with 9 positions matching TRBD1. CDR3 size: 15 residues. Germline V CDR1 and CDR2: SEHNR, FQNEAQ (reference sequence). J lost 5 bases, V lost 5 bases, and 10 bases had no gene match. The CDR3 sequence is CASSTGTGNHDEQYF. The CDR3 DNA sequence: TGTGCCAGCAGCACAGGGACAGGGAATCACGACGAGCAGTACTTC.

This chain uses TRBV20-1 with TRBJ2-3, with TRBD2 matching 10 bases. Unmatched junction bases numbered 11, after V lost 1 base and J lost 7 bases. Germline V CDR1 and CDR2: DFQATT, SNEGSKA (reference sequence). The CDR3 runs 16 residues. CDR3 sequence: CSARGGILAGRNTQYF. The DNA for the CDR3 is TGCAGTGCTAGAGGGGGGATACTAGCGGGAAGGAATACGCAGTATTTT.

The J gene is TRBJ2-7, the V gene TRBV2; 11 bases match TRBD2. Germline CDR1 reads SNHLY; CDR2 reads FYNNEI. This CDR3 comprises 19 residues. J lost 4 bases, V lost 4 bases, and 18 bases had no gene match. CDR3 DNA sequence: TGTGCCAGCAGTGGGGGACTAGCGGTCCACGCTTCACGCGGGTACGAGCAGTACTTC. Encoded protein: CASSGGLAVHASRGYEQYF.

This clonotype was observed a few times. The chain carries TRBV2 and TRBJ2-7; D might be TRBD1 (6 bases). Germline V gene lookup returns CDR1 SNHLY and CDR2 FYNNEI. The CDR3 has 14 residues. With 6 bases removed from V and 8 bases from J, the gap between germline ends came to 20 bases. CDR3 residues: CASSQGQSQPQQYF. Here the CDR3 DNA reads TGTGCCAGCAGCCAAGGACAGTCGCAGCCCCAGCAGTACTTC. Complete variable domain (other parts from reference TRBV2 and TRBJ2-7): EPEVTQTPSHQVTQMGQEVILRCVPISNHLYFYWYRQILGQKVEFLVSFYNNEISEKSEIFDDQFSVERPDGSNFTLKIRSTKLEDSAMYFCASSQGQSQPQQYFGPGTRLTVT.

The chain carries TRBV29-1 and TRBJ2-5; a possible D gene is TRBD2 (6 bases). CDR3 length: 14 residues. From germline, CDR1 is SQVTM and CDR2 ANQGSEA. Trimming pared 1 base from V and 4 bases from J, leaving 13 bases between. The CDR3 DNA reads TGCAGCGTTGAAGCGGGAGCCCTGGGAGAGACCCAGTACTTC. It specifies CSVEAGALGETQYF. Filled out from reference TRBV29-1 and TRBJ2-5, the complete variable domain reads SAVISQKPSRDICQRGTSLTIQCQVDSQVTMMFWYRQQPGQSLTLIATANQGSEATYESGFVIDKFPISRPNLTFSTLTVSNMSPEDSSIYLCSVEAGALGETQYFGPGTRLLVL.

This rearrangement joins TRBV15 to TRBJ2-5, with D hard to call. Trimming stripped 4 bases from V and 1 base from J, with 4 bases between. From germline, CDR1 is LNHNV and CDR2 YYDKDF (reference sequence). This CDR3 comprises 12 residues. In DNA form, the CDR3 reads TGTGCCACCAGCACAGCCCAAGAGACCCAGTACTTC. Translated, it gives CATSTAQETQYF.

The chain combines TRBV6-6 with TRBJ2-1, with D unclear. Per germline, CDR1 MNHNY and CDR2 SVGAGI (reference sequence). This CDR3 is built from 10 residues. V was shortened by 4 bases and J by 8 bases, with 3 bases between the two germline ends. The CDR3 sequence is CASSSYEQFF. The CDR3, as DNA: TGTGCCAGCAGTTCGTATGAGCAGTTCTTC.

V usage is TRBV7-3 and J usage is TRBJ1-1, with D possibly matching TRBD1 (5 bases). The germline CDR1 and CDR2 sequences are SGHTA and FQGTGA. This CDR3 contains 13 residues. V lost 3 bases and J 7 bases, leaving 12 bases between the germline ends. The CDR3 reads CASSFGGRGEAFF. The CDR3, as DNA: TGTGCCAGCAGCTTCGGGGGACGAGGTGAAGCTTTCTTT.

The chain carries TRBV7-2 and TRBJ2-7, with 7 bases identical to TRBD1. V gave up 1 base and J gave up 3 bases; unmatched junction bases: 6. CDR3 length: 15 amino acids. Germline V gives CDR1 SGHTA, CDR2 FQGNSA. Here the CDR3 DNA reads TGTGCCAGCAGCTTAGGTTTGCCAGGGGGCTACGAGCAGTACTTC. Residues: CASSLGLPGGYEQYF.